The 17 T cell receptor beta chains reported below all come from one sample, sequenced in a study of blood T cell repertoires in COVID-19. Profiled with immunoSEQ multiplex PCR; TCRdb holds only in-frame clones, not every one. The table records roughly 330,000 clones, around 80% of them present only once. The sequencing sample was made of peripheral blood. The receptors here all came from a woman between 50 and 59 years old with acute or convalescent COVID-19.

The chain links TRBV12-3 or TRBV12-4 to TRBJ2-1; no reliable D call. The CDR3 has 13 amino acids. Deletions cut 3 bases from V and 5 bases from J, with 8 bases between. The CDR3 sequence is CASSFARNNEQFF. The DNA for the CDR3 is TGTGCCAGCAGTTTTGCCAGAAACAATGAGCAGTTCTTC.

This chain uses TRBV4-1 with TRBJ1-2; TRBD1 matches 11 bases. Germline loops: CDR1 MGHRA, CDR2 YSYEKL. J was trimmed by 12 bases and V by 0 bases; bases with no gene match: 12. CDR3 length: 16 amino acids. Here the CDR3 DNA reads TGCGCCAGCAGCCAAGATTCGCGTGGGACAGGGGGGCCCCACACCTTC. This codes for CASSQDSRGTGGPHTF.

The V and J genes are TRBV5-6 and TRBJ2-4, with 8 bases that match TRBD1. Germline V CDR1 and CDR2: SGHDT, YYEEEE. The CDR3 is made up of 15 amino acids. The V gene end was trimmed by 3 bases and the J gene end by 8 bases; junction bases not matched to a gene: 10. The CDR3 is CASSSGTGGVDIQYF. The CDR3 DNA follows: TGTGCCAGCAGCTCCGGGACAGGTGGGGTGGACATTCAGTACTTC.

The J gene is TRBJ1-1, the V gene TRBV5-3; 8 bases align to TRBD1. TRBV5-3 is given ORF status, its function remaining uncertain. V gave up 1 base and J gave up 3 bases; unmatched junction bases: 11. CDR3 length: 17 residues. The CDR3 loop reads CARSLYPGGVRDTEAFF. The CDR3 DNA reads as TGTGCCAGAAGCTTGTACCCAGGGGGCGTTCGGGACACTGAAGCTTTCTTT.

The V and J genes are TRBV6-5 and TRBJ2-1, with TRBD2 matching over 10 bases. The CDR3 runs 15 residues. The germline CDR1 and CDR2 sequences are MNHEY and SVGAGI. V lost 5 bases and J lost 3; bases outside the gene matches: 4. Here the CDR3 reads CASSPRTSGYNEQFF. The CDR3 DNA reads TGTGCCAGCAGTCCTCGGACTAGCGGCTACAATGAGCAGTTCTTC.

The chain uses TRBV19 and TRBJ1-4; D gene unclear. CDR1 is LNHDA, CDR2 SQIVND, per germline (reference sequence). The CDR3 length is 14 residues. V was shortened by 6 bases and J by 3 bases, with 11 bases between the two germline ends. The CDR3 spells CASSRQAANEKLFF. The DNA for the CDR3 is TGTGCCAGTAGCAGGCAGGCAGCTAATGAAAAACTGTTTTTT.

The chain is built from TRBV15 and TRBJ1-6, with D hard to call. Germline lookup yields CDR1 LNHNV and CDR2 YYDKDF (reference sequence). The CDR3 is 15 amino acids. V shed 1 base and J shed 4 bases, with 8 bases lying between them. CDR3 sequence: CATSRGTDYNSPLHF. In DNA, the CDR3 is TGTGCCACCAGCAGAGGTACAGATTATAATTCACCCCTCCACTTT.

This clone was observed many times. The rearrangement joins TRBV6-8 to TRBJ1-5; tentatively, D is TRBD1 (6 bases). The germline CDR1 and CDR2 sequences are MNHGY and SAAAGT. Trimming cost V 2 bases and J 7 bases, with 12 bases left between them. CDR3 length: 14 amino acids. The CDR3, as DNA: TGTGCCAGCAGTTACGGGGGGGCTAGGCAGCCCCAGCATTTT. Amino acids: CASSYGGARQPQHF.

This chain connects TRBV4-1 to TRBJ1-1; TRBD1 might be the D (6 bases). The CDR3 has 12 residues. The V gene lost 6 bases and the J gene lost 7 bases, with 12 bases spanning the gap. The germline CDR1 and CDR2 sequences are MGHRA and YSYEKL. As DNA, the CDR3 is TGCGCCAGCAGGGAAGGGGGTAATGAAGCTTTCTTT. It translates to CASREGGNEAFF.

The chain is built from TRBV30 and TRBJ1-1; TRBD1 is a possible D gene (6 bases). This CDR3 is built from 13 residues. V was cut by 2 bases and J by 5 bases, with 12 bases left in between. Germline-derived CDR1 and CDR2 are GTSNPN and SVGIG (reference sequence). The CDR3 DNA follows: TGTGCCTGGAGTACAGGGAGGGGGACTGAAGCTTTCTTT. This sequence encodes CAWSTGRGTEAFF.

The chain couples TRBV6-5 to TRBJ1-4; 7 bases line up with TRBD1. The germline V gene has CDR1 MNHEY and CDR2 SVGAGI. The ends lost 2 bases at V and 4 bases at J; junction bases unmatched: 7. The CDR3 runs to 16 residues. CDR3 region: CASSYRRQGNNEKLFF. CDR3 sequence (DNA): TGTGCCAGCAGTTACCGAAGACAGGGTAATAATGAAAAACTGTTTTTT.

The rearrangement joins TRBV19 to TRBJ2-5; tentatively, D is TRBD2 (5 bases). Germline loops: CDR1 LNHDA, CDR2 SQIVND (reference sequence). Trimming removed 5 bases from V and 2 bases from J, with 12 bases in between. The CDR3 length is 14 residues. CDR3 DNA: TGTGCCAGTAGTCTCCACCGGGAACAAGAGACCCAGTACTTC. Translating gives CASSLHREQETQYF.

The V gene is TRBV29-1, the J gene TRBJ2-1; D possibly corresponds to TRBD2 (6 bases). Germline lookup yields CDR1 SQVTM and CDR2 ANQGSEA. The CDR3 contains 12 residues. V lost 1 base, J lost 12 bases, and 13 bases lay in between. The CDR3: CSVEGEDSSQFF. CDR3 in DNA: TGCAGCGTTGAAGGGGAGGATAGTTCGCAGTTCTTC.

The chain couples TRBV5-1 to TRBJ1-2; 7 positions agree with TRBD1. The CDR3 extends over 14 amino acids. With 4 bases clipped from V and 2 bases from J, the junction kept 5 bases outside the gene matches. CDR1 and CDR2 from the germline V gene are SGHRS and YFSETQ. DNA of the CDR3: TGCGCCAGCAGCCCCGCGGGACAGAACTATGGCTACACCTTC. The encoded protein is CASSPAGQNYGYTF.

The V and J genes are TRBV10-3 and TRBJ1-2; 10 bases line up with TRBD1. The junction had 13 bases not matched to a gene; V was cut back by 2 bases and J by 1 base. This CDR3 comprises 19 residues. The germline V gene encodes CDR1 ENHRY and CDR2 SYGVKD. For the CDR3, the DNA is TGTGCCATCAGTGAGAATTTTGGACAGGGGGAGGGTCATAACTATGGCTACACCTTC. This encodes CAISENFGQGEGHNYGYTF.

The CDR3 reads CASSVGWAGKGEKLFF. CDR3 nucleotide sequence: TGTGCCAGCAGCGTAGGGTGGGCAGGGAAGGGAGAAAAACTGTTTTTT. The V and J genes are TRBV9 and TRBJ1-4; the D gene is possibly TRBD1 (5 bases). Germline assignment: CDR1 SGDLS and CDR2 YYNGEE. The V end was cut by 0 bases, the J end by 8 bases, with 17 bases between. The CDR3 spans 16 residues.

V and J are TRBV3-1 (or the pseudogene TRBV3-2) and TRBJ1-4, with D unresolved. The CDR3 runs to 12 residues. CDR1 and CDR2 (germline): LGHDT, YNNKEL (reference sequence). With 5 bases removed from V and 10 bases from J, the gap between germline ends came to 11 bases. CDR3 loop: CASSAGEGKLFF. DNA of the CDR3: TGTGCCAGCAGCGCGGGAGAAGGAAAACTGTTTTTT.